This T cell receptor (beta chain) was captured in a study of blood T cell repertoires in COVID-19. Study-level information: Italy, Spain and the United States were the sources of the convalescent and acute COVID-19 samples.

Measured with immunoSEQ multiplex PCR; TCRdb has only the in-frame clones, and not every one. Of 29,000 or so clones in the sample, about 70% are singletons; the top ten hold about 15%. The V end lost 6 bases, the J end lost 8 bases, and 19 bases lay between the germline ends. CDR1 and CDR2 from the germline V gene are MGHRA and YSYEKL. The CDR3 runs to 14 residues. Sequencing was performed on peripheral blood. The clonotype comes from a human donor in a cohort sampled during active COVID-19. The chain employs TRBV4-1 and TRBJ1-2; weak D call: TRBD1 (6 bases). The CDR3 bases are TGCGCCAGCAGTCTACAGGGTAACTTCTTCGGCTACACCTTC. Protein product: CASSLQGNFFGYTF.